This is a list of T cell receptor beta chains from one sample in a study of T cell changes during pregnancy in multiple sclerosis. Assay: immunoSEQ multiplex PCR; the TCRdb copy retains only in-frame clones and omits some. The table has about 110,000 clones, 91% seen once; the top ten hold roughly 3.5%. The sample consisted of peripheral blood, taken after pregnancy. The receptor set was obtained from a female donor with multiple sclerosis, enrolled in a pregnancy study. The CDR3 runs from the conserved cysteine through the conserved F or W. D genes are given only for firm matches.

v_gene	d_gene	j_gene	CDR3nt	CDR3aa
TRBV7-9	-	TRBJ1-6	TGTGCCAGCAGCCAAGCCATGAGTAATTCACCCCTCCACTTT	CASSQAMSNSPLHF
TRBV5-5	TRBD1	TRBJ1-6	TGTGCCAGCAGCTCGGAGGGACAGTTCGATTCACCCCTCCACTTT	CASSSEGQFDSPLHF
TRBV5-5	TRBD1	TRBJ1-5	TGTGCCAGCAGCTCCGGGACAGTAAGCAATCAGCCCCAGCATTTT	CASSSGTVSNQPQHF
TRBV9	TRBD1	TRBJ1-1	TGTGCCAGCAGCGTAAGAGGGGGCCGAGACACTGAAGCTTTCTTT	CASSVRGGRDTEAFF
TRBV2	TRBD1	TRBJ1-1	TGTGCCAGCAGGGAGACAGGGATGAGGACTGAAGCTTTCTTT	CASRETGMRTEAFF
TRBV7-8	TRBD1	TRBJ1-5	TGTGCCAGCAGCTTAGCCGGGGGGACAGGGAGTCAGCCCCAGCATTTT	CASSLAGGTGSQPQHF
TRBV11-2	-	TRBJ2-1	TGTGCCAGCAGCTTAGTTTCTAGCTACAATGAGCAGTTCTTC	CASSLVSSYNEQFF
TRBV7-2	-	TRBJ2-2	TGTGCCAGCAGCGCTAGAGTTGTCACCGGGGAGCTGTTTTTT	CASSARVVTGELFF
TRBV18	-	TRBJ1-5	TGTGCCAGCTCACCTCAACAGGGACCCCATAGCAATCAGCCCCAGCATTTT	CASSPQQGPHSNQPQHF
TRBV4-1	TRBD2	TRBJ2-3	TGCGCCAGCAGCCAACTTGGACTAGACACAGATACGCAGTATTTT	CASSQLGLDTDTQYF
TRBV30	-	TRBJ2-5	TGTGCCTGGACTCACCGGGAGACCCAGTACTTC	CAWTHRETQYF
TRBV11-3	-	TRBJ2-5	TGTGCCAGCAGCATACACGGGGGAGGGACCCAGTACTTC	CASSIHGGGTQYF
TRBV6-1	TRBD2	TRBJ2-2	TGTGCCAGCAGTGAACTAGCGGGGGGCACCGGGGAGCTGTTTTTT	CASSELAGGTGELFF
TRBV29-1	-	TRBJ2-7	TGCAGCGTGGGGGACACTAATTCCTACGAGCAGTACTTC	CSVGDTNSYEQYF